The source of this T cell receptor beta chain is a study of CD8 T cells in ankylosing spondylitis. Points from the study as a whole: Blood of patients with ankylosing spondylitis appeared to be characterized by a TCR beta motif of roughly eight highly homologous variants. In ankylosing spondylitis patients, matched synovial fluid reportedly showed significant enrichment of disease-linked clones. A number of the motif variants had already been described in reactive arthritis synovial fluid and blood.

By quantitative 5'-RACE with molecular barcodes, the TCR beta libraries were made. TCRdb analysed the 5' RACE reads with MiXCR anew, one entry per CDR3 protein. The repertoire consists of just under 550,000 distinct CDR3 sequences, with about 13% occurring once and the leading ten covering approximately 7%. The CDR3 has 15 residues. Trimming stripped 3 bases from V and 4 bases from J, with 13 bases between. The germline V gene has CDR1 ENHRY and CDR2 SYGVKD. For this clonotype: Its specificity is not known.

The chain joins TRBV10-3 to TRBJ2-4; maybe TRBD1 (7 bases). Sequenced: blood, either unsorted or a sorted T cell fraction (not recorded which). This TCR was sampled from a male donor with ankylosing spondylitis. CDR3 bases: TGTGCCATCAGTGATTCAGGGGGGACGAAAAACATTCAGTACTTC. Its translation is CAISDSGGTKNIQYF.